This T cell receptor (beta chain) was profiled in a study of blood T cell repertoires in COVID-19. For the study at large: Collection of acute and convalescent COVID-19 samples took place in the United States, Italy and Spain. In each case, the material was cDNA or gDNA derived from T cells, B-cell-depleted T cells, or PBMCs.

Original analysis: It was from reference gene primer amplification that nucleated cell counts were estimated. This table comes from immunoSEQ multiplex PCR, and its TCRdb copy is limited to in-frame clones, with some not included. V, J and clone size derive from that table, while D and trimming were established from the DNA sequence. The sample shows roughly 150,000 clones, around 91% of them seen only once. The CDR3 is 16 amino acids. Looked up from germline, CDR1 is SGHTA and CDR2 is FQGNSA. Trimming took 1 base from V and 9 from J; bases not matched to a gene: 8. The sample was peripheral blood. The receptor was derived from a middle-aged woman with acute or convalescent COVID-19. The chain carries TRBV7-2 and TRBJ2-1; 11 bases map to TRBD2. The CDR3 DNA follows: TGTGCCAGCAGCTTAGGGGCCGTAGCGGGAGGGCTTGAGCAGTTCTTC. Amino acids: CASSLGAVAGGLEQFF.